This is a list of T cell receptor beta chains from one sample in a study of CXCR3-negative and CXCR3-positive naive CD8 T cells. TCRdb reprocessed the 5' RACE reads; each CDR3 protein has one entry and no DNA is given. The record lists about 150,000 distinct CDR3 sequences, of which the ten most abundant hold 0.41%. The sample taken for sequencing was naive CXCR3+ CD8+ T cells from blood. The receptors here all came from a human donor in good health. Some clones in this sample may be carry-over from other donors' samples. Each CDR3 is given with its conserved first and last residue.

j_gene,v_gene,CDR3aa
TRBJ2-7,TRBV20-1,CSARVGYEQYF
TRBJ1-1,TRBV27,CASSLSQGMNTEAFF
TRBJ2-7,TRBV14,CASSQVNRAYEQYF
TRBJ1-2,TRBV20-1,CSAELGTENYGYTF
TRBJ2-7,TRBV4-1,CASSQVPSEAYEQYF
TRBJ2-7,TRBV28,CASSSPPWYEQYF
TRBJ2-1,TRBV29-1,CSVQGAFYNEQFF
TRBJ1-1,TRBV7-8,CASSLGGEGPEAFF
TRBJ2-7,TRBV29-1,CSVVVLGHSYEQYF
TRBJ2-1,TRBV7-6,CASRKETYNEQFF
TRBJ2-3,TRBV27,CASSLVIGTDTQYF
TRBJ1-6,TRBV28,CASRPNKPGQGLSPLHF
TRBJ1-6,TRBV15,CATSRGNRDSPLHF
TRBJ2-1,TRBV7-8,CASSSGPDNEQFF
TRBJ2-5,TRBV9,CASSVDVAGIQETQYF
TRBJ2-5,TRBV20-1,CSASRLADQYF
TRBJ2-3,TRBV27,CASSLWDQITDTQYF
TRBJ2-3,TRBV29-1,CSVEDPGESAQYF
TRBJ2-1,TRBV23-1,CASSHSLFGRQTSSYNEQFF
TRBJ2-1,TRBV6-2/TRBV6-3,CASSYEGSGYNEQFF
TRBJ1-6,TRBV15,CATSRGIQGSNSPLHF
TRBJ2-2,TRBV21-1,CASRGRNTGELFF
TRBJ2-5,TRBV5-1,CASSLRAGGAETQYF
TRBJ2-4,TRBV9,CASSPRPGIQYF
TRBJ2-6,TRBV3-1,CASSQVALTGASPSGANVLTF
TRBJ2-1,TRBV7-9,CASSLELDTLSYNEQFF